The rows below give T cell receptor beta chains drawn from one sample of a study of T-cell reconstitution after alpha-beta-depleted transplantation in children. One entry per CDR3 protein, called by TCRdb with MiXCR from the PCR reads. The table shows about 460,000 distinct CDR3 sequences, with around an eighth occurring only once. Sequenced material: PBMCs from the stem cell graft donor, taken from the stem cell graft. The receptors shown here come from a human donor who donated a stem cell graft to a child with combined immunodeficiency. Both conserved end residues are part of each CDR3. A D gene is named only where the DNA matches it firmly. Clone size is shown for a subset of rows, as once, few, many or a class of expanded clone.

size	V	D	J	DNA	CDR3
.	TRBV18	.	TRBJ2-2	TGTGCCAGCTCACCGAACGGGACACCCGGGACCGGGGAGCTGTTTTTT	CASSPNGTPGTGELFF
many	TRBV5-1	.	TRBJ2-1	TGCGCCAGCAGCTTGGCCCCCTGGGACTACAATGAGCAGTTCTTC	CASSLAPWDYNEQFF
.	TRBV20-1	.	TRBJ2-7	TGCAGTGCTAGAGATCTGGGGGCTAGCATCGGATACGAGCAGTACTTC	CSARDLGASIGYEQYF
many	TRBV5-1	TRBD2	TRBJ2-1	TGCGCCAGCAGCTTGGAAGTAGCGGGAGTGGATGAGCAGTTCTTC	CASSLEVAGVDEQFF
.	TRBV6-5	TRBD1	TRBJ1-5	TGTGCCAGCAGTTATGTGCAGGGGGCCCAGCCCCAGCATTTT	CASSYVQGAQPQHF
few	TRBV5-5	.	TRBJ1-1	TGTGCCAGCAGCTTGGCCAGGAGCAACACTGAAGCTTTCTTT	CASSLARSNTEAFF
.	TRBV12-3/TRBV12-4	TRBD2	TRBJ2-1	TGTGCCAGCAGTGGCCGCGGGAGCGATGAGCAGTTCTTC	CASSGRGSDEQFF
few	TRBV5-1	.	TRBJ2-2	TGCGCCAGCAGCTTGGAATTGGGATTCCAAAACACCGGGGAGCTGTTTTTT	CASSLELGFQNTGELFF
.	TRBV5-1	TRBD2	TRBJ2-5	TGCGCCAGCAGTTCCGGGACTAGCGGGAGCCCTTTCCAAGAGACCCAGTACTTC	CASSSGTSGSPFQETQYF
many	TRBV5-1	.	TRBJ2-3	TGTGCCAGCAGTTTGGGTGGGCCTAGCACAGATACGCAGTATTTT	CASSLGGPSTDTQYF
many	TRBV24-1	.	TRBJ2-1	TGTGCCACCAGTGACCTCGACATTACCTACAATGAGCAGTTCTTC	CATSDLDITYNEQFF
.	TRBV18	TRBD1	TRBJ2-2	TGTGCCAGCTCACCCCTAACAGGGGGAACCGGGGAGCTGTTTTTT	CASSPLTGGTGELFF
few	TRBV4-2	TRBD2	TRBJ2-5	TGTGCCAGCAGCCCCCTAGTGGCGGGGGGGGAGGAGACCCAGTACTTC	CASSPLVAGGEETQYF
many	TRBV7-2	.	TRBJ1-2	TGTGCCAGCAGCTTCCTTGGGAGAAACTATGGCTACACCTTC	CASSFLGRNYGYTF
many	TRBV11-2	.	TRBJ2-5	TGTGCCAGCAGCTTACTAGCCGAGACCCAGTACTTC	CASSLLAETQYF
few	TRBV9	.	TRBJ2-7	TGTGCCAGCAGCGAGCGGGACACTTACTACGAGCAGTACTTC	CASSERDTYYEQYF
few	TRBV7-9	.	TRBJ1-4	TGTGCCAGCAGTTTGGCCGATGAAAAACTGTTTTTT	CASSLADEKLFF
few	TRBV6-2/TRBV6-3	TRBD2	TRBJ2-7	TGTGCCAGCAGTCCCGCCAGCGGGAGAGTCAACTCGTACGAGCAGTACTTC	CASSPASGRVNSYEQYF
many	TRBV29-1	.	TRBJ2-5	TGCAGCGTTGAAGGCAGGGAGGTGGAGACCCAGTACTTC	CSVEGREVETQYF
few	TRBV3-1	.	TRBJ1-1	TGTGCCAGCAGCCTAACTACAGGAGGCACTGAAGCTTTCTTT	CASSLTTGGTEAFF
.	TRBV28	TRBD2	TRBJ2-3	TGTGCCAGCAGTTGGGCGGGGGGCCGCTATACGCAGTATTTT	CASSWAGGRYTQYF
many	TRBV12-3/TRBV12-4	TRBD1	TRBJ2-7	TGTGCCAGCAGGGGGGACAGGGGAGACTACGAGCAGTACTTC	CASRGDRGDYEQYF
few	TRBV5-6	.	TRBJ1-5	TGTGCCAGCAGCTTAACCGGGCAGGGAGAGAATCAGCCCCAGCATTTT	CASSLTGQGENQPQHF
.	TRBV7-3	.	TRBJ2-1	TGTGCCAGCAGCGCGTCGCTTGGTGAGCAGTTCTTC	CASSASLGEQFF
many	TRBV5-1	TRBD1	TRBJ2-4	TGCGCCAGCAGCCAACAGACAGGGAACATTCAGTACTTC	CASSQQTGNIQYF
.	TRBV12-3/TRBV12-4	TRBD2	TRBJ2-5	TGTGCCAGCACCGGATATAGCGGGGGGGTGGAGACCCAGTACTTC	CASTGYSGGVETQYF
.	TRBV11-2	TRBD1	TRBJ1-3	TGTGCCAGCAGCCTCGGGACAGTCTCTGGAAACACCATATATTTT	CASSLGTVSGNTIYF
few	TRBV7-6	.	TRBJ2-6	TGTGCCAGCAGCTTAGATCCGGGTTCCTCTGGGGCCAACGTCCTGACTTTC	CASSLDPGSSGANVLTF
few	TRBV14	.	TRBJ2-5	TGTGCCAGCAGCCCCGGGGGTCCACCGGACCAAGAGACCCAGTACTTC	CASSPGGPPDQETQYF
many	TRBV10-3	TRBD2	TRBJ2-5	TGTGCCATCAGTGAGTCTGGACTAGCCCAAGAGACCCAGTACTTC	CAISESGLAQETQYF
many	TRBV24-1	TRBD1	TRBJ2-1	TGTGCCACCAGTGCCCGACAGGGGGTCTATGAGCAGTTCTTC	CATSARQGVYEQFF
many	TRBV9	TRBD2	TRBJ2-7	TGTGCCAGCAGCCCACACCGGACTAGCTCCTACGAGCAGTACTTC	CASSPHRTSSYEQYF
few	TRBV7-9	TRBD1	TRBJ2-7	TGTGCCAGCAGCGCCTGGACAGGGGCCTACGAGCAGTACTTC	CASSAWTGAYEQYF
many	TRBV6-1	.	TRBJ1-6	TGTGCCAGCAGCCGGCAAGGGGGTAGCAATTCACCCCTCCACTTT	CASSRQGGSNSPLHF
few	TRBV20-1	.	TRBJ1-4	TGCAGTGCTAGAGATGCAGGGACGGCTAATGAAAAACTGTTTTTT	CSARDAGTANEKLFF
few	TRBV12-3/TRBV12-4	TRBD2	TRBJ2-2	TGTGCCAGCAGTTTTGCGGGGGGGGATTCCGGGGAGCTGTTTTTT	CASSFAGGDSGELFF
few	TRBV12-3/TRBV12-4	TRBD1	TRBJ1-6	TGTGCCAGCAGCCGGGACAGGGGGATTTCACCCCTCCACTTT	CASSRDRGISPLHF
many	TRBV27	.	TRBJ2-1	TGTGCCAGCAGTTCTGGCAATGAGCAGTTCTTC	CASSSGNEQFF
few	TRBV20-1	.	TRBJ1-5	TGCAGTGCTAGAGATCTATGGGGTCAGCCCCAGCATTTT	CSARDLWGQPQHF
few	TRBV7-2	.	TRBJ2-2	TGTGCCAGCAGCTTCACCTCCGGGACGGGGAACACCGGGGAGCTGTTTTTT	CASSFTSGTGNTGELFF
.	TRBV3-1	TRBD2	TRBJ2-3	TGTGCCAGCAGCCCGAATAGACTAGCGGTTCCTTCCACAGATACGCAGTATTTT	CASSPNRLAVPSTDTQYF
many	TRBV12-3/TRBV12-4	TRBD1	TRBJ2-1	TGTGCCAGCAGTTTAGGGCCTCAGGGGGCGTTAATGTGGAGCGATGAGCAGTTCTTC	CASSLGPQGALMWSDEQFF
.	TRBV12-3/TRBV12-4	.	TRBJ2-2	TGTGCCAGCAGTTTGTTTATACCAGGGGAGCTGTTTTTT	CASSLFIPGELFF
once	TRBV6-2/TRBV6-3	TRBD1	TRBJ1-2	TGTGCCAGCAGCTGGACAGGAGGGGATGGCTACACCTTC	CASSWTGGDGYTF
once	TRBV7-9	TRBD2	TRBJ2-1	TGTGCCAGCAGCGTAAGACTAGCGGGAGGCAACTACAATGAGCAGTTCTTC	CASSVRLAGGNYNEQFF
.	TRBV7-3	.	TRBJ2-1	TGTGCCAGCAGCCCCCTTGTCGCGGGCTACAATGAGCAGTTCTTC	CASSPLVAGYNEQFF